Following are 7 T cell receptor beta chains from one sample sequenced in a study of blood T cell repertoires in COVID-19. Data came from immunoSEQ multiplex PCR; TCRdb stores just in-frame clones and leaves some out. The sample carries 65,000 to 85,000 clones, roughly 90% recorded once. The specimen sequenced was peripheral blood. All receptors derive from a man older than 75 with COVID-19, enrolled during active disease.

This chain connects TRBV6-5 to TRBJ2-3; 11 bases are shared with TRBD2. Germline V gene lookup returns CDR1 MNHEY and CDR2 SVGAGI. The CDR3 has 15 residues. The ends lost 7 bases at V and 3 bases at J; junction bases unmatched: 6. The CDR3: CASTILAGETDTQYF. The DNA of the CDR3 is TGTGCCAGCACTATACTAGCGGGGGAGACAGATACGCAGTATTTT.

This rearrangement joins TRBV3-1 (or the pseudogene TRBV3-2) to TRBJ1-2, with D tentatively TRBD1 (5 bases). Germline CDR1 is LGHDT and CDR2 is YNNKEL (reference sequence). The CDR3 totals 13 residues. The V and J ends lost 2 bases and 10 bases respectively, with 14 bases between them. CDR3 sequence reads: CASSQQGSLVYTF. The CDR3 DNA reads TGTGCCAGCAGCCAACAGGGCTCCCTCGTCTACACCTTC.

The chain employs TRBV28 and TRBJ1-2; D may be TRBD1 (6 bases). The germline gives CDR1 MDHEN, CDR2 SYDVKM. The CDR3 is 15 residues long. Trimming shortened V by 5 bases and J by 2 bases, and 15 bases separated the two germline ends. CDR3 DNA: TGTGCCAGCAGTCCCCGGACAGTGCGGAACTATGGCTACACCTTC. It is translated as CASSPRTVRNYGYTF.

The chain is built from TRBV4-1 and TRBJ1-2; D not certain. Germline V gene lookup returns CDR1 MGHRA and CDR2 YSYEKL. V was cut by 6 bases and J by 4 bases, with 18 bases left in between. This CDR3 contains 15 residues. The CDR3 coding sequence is TGCGCCAGCAGAGGCTCCGACGCCGGAGGCTATGGCTACACCTTC. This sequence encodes CASRGSDAGGYGYTF.

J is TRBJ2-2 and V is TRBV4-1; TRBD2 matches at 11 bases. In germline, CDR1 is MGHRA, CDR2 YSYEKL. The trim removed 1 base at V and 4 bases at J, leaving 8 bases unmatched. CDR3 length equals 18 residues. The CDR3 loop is CASSQGRTSGGPTGELFF. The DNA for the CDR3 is TGCGCCAGCAGCCAAGGGCGAACTAGCGGGGGTCCCACCGGGGAGCTGTTTTTT.

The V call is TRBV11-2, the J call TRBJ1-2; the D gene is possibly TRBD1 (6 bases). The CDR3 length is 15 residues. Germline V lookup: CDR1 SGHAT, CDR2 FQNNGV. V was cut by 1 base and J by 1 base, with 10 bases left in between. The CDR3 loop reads CASSLVTGYNYGYTF. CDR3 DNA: TGTGCCAGCAGCTTAGTAACAGGGTATAACTATGGCTACACCTTC.

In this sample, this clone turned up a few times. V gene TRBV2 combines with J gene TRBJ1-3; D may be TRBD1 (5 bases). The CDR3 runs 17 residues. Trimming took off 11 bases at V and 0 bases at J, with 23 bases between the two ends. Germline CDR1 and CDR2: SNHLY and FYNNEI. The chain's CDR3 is CALYRFNSRNSGNTIYF. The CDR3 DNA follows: TGTGCCCTGTACAGGTTTAACTCTCGGAACTCTGGAAACACCATATATTTT.